The 2 T cell receptor beta chains reported below all come from one sample, sequenced in a study of T cells in Graves' hyperthyroidism and ophthalmopathy. Amplification targeted TCR beta CDR3 regions from RNA transcripts. The TCR CDR3 first-round RT-PCR relied on the HTBI primer set. TCRdb reprocessed the multiplex PCR reads via MiXCR and lists one record per CDR3 protein. The data contain roughly 750,000 distinct CDR3 sequences, about 16% of them singletons. Sequenced: blood. The receptors here all came from a young man with Graves' hyperthyroidism.

CDR3 in amino acids: CASRPTGKGQPQHF. The CDR3 nucleotides read TGTGCCAGCAGACCTACAGGGAAGGGGCAGCCCCAGCATTTT. V gene TRBV6-2 or TRBV6-3 combines with J gene TRBJ1-5, with TRBD1 as a possible D gene (6 bases). The germline gives CDR1 MNHEY, CDR2 SVGEGT. The CDR3 covers 14 residues. The ends were cut back, 6 bases at V and 7 bases at J, with 16 bases in the middle.

This chain connects TRBV29-1 to TRBJ2-4, with a possible D match to TRBD2 (6 bases). Germline-derived CDR1 and CDR2 are SQVTM and ANQGSEA. With 2 bases removed from V and 8 bases from J, the gap between germline ends came to 13 bases. The CDR3 loop spans 13 amino acids. In DNA, the CDR3 is TGCAGCGTTGAACTGTTGGCGGGATACATTCAGTACTTC. Translated, it gives CSVELLAGYIQYF. The full variable domain, completed using reference TRBV29-1 and TRBJ2-4, is SAVISQKPSRDICQRGTSLTIQCQVDSQVTMMFWYRQQPGQSLTLIATANQGSEATYESGFVIDKFPISRPNLTFSTLTVSNMSPEDSSIYLCSVELLAGYIQYFGAGTRLSVL.